The 8 T cell receptor beta chains below all came from one sample that was sequenced in a study of T cell responses to AZD1222 COVID-19 vaccine (dated by TCRdb to about 2021). The method was the immunoSEQ multiplex PCR assay. TCRdb retrieved this table from immuneACCESS and kept in-frame rearrangements only. Not all clones are present; in checked studies, unresolved V genes account for under half, and no reason is known for the remainder. The sample table records some 150,000 clones; approximately 90% of these occur just once. The leading ten clones occupy 3.4% of the sample. The time point tag for this specimen amounts to: baseline before first vaccination. Sample: peripheral blood, taken on day 0 of AZD1222 vaccination. The receptors shown here come from an adult in good health.

This sequence joins TRBV11-2 and TRBJ2-7; 8 bases are a match to TRBD2. J lost 3 bases, V lost 0 bases, and 4 bases had no gene match. The germline V gene has CDR1 SGHAT and CDR2 FQNNGV. The CDR3 length is 15 residues. The CDR3 here is CASSLDLTSVYEQYF. CDR3 sequence (DNA): TGTGCCAGCAGCTTAGACCTGACTAGCGTCTACGAGCAGTACTTC. Looking up the rest from reference TRBV11-2 and TRBJ2-7 gives the full variable domain: EAGVAQSPRYKIIEKRQSVAFWCNPISGHATLYWYQQILGQGPKLLIQFQNNGVVDDSQLPKDRFSAERLKGVDSTLKIQPAKLEDSAVYLCASSLDLTSVYEQYFGPGTRLTVT.

This chain uses TRBV12-5 with TRBJ1-1; the D gene is possibly TRBD1 (6 bases). Trimming removed 4 bases at V and 5 bases at J, with 11 bases between. This CDR3 has 13 amino acids. Germline V CDR1 and CDR2: LGHNT, FRNRAP. The CDR3, as DNA: TGTGCTAGTGGTTCCCAGGGGTGGACTGAAGCTTTCTTT. Its protein is CASGSQGWTEAFF. Filled out from reference TRBV12-5 and TRBJ1-1, the complete variable domain reads DARVTQTPRHKVTEMGQEVTMRCQPILGHNTVFWYRQTMMQGLELLAYFRNRAPLDDSGMPKDRFSAEMPDATLATLKIQPSEPRDSAVYFCASGSQGWTEAFFGQGTRLTVV.

This chain connects TRBV20-1 to TRBJ1-1; D is ambiguous. The CDR3 loop spans 13 amino acids. The germline CDR1 and CDR2 sequences are DFQATT and SNEGSKA (reference sequence). The V end lost 3 bases, the J end lost 0 bases, and 8 bases lay between the germline ends. CDR3 protein: CSASLPMNTEAFF. The CDR3 DNA follows: TGCAGTGCTAGTCTGCCGATGAACACTGAAGCTTTCTTT.

The genes are TRBV24-1 and TRBJ2-3; TRBD2 aligns across 8 bases. Losses at the gene ends were 4 bases for V and 1 base for J; bases not matched to a gene: 9. This CDR3 has 17 amino acids. Germline V gene sequence: CDR1 KGHDR, CDR2 SFDVKD. The CDR3 DNA reads as TGTGCCACCAGTGACCCCCCACGGGGGGGAGGCACAGATACGCAGTATTTT. It is translated as CATSDPPRGGGTDTQYF.

The rearrangement joins TRBV27 to TRBJ2-5, with D maybe TRBD2 (5 bases). Trimming removed 2 bases from V and 4 bases from J, with 8 bases in between. The CDR3 has 13 amino acids. The germline V gene encodes CDR1 MNHEY and CDR2 SMNVEV (reference sequence). The CDR3 region has the DNA TGTGCCAGCAGTTTAGCCAGCGGAGAGACCCAGTACTTC. Translating it yields CASSLASGETQYF.

This chain links TRBV9 with TRBJ2-1; D possibly corresponds to TRBD2 (5 bases). There are 17 residues in the CDR3. Germline CDR1 reads SGDLS; CDR2 reads YYNGEE. V lost 0 bases and J 0 bases, leaving 13 bases between the germline ends. CDR3 protein: CASSVDPVGASYNEQFF. The CDR3 DNA is TGTGCCAGCAGCGTAGATCCTGTGGGAGCCTCCTACAATGAGCAGTTCTTC.

The rearrangement uses TRBV27 and TRBJ2-1; a weak D match, TRBD1 (6 bases). Germline-derived CDR1 and CDR2 are MNHEY and SMNVEV (reference sequence). The V and J ends lost 3 bases and 4 bases respectively, with 13 bases between them. There are 15 residues in the CDR3. CDR3 sequence: CASSFEGTMYNEQFF. CDR3 in DNA: TGTGCCAGCAGTTTCGAGGGGACAATGTACAATGAGCAGTTCTTC.

This clone was detected once. V usage is TRBV6-5 and J usage is TRBJ2-7; 7 nucleotides line up with TRBD2. The V gene's germline CDR1 is MNHEY and CDR2 SVGAGI. V shed 7 bases, J shed 2 bases, and the junction held 8 bases outside the gene matches. This CDR3 contains 14 residues. The CDR3 protein is CASKSRRGAYEQYF. The CDR3 DNA reads TGTGCCAGCAAATCACGTCGGGGGGCCTACGAGCAGTACTTC.